The next 27 T cell receptor beta chains were all read from a single sample in a study of blood T cell repertoires in COVID-19. Produced via immunoSEQ multiplex PCR; TCRdb's table is partial and in-frame only. The sample lists 300,000 to 400,000 clones, 87% occurring once. Source material: PBMCs or T cells enriched from blood (not recorded which). These receptors all come from a woman aged 30 to 39 who had recovered from COVID-19.

This chain links TRBV19 with TRBJ1-5, with D possibly TRBD1 on 6 matching bases. V was clipped by 0 bases and J by 5 bases, with 17 bases between them. Per germline, CDR1 LNHDA and CDR2 SQIVND (reference sequence). There are 17 residues in the CDR3. The CDR3 protein is CASSIEGFGTYYQPQHF. CDR3 in DNA: TGTGCCAGTAGTATAGAAGGATTCGGGACATATTATCAGCCCCAGCATTTT. Together with reference TRBV19 and TRBJ1-5, the CDR3 gives the full variable domain: DGGITQSPKYLFRKEGQNVTLSCEQNLNHDAMYWYRQDPGQGLRLIYYSQIVNDFQKGDIAEGYSVSREKKESFPLTVTSAQKNPTAFYLCASSIEGFGTYYQPQHFGDGTRLSIL.

V is TRBV5-8 and J is TRBJ2-7; D is unclear. From germline, CDR1 is SGHTS and CDR2 YDEGEE. Deletions cut 4 bases from V and 0 bases from J, with 5 bases between. This CDR3 spans 12 amino acids. This chain's CDR3 is CASSPSSYEQYF. As DNA, the CDR3 is TGTGCCAGCAGCCCTAGCTCCTACGAGCAGTACTTC.

The count of this clone is one. J is TRBJ2-2 and V is TRBV10-3, with a weak D call TRBD1 (5 bases). The length of the CDR3 is 15 residues. The germline CDR1 and CDR2 sequences are ENHRY and SYGVKD. Trimming took off 5 bases at V and 0 bases at J, with 10 bases between the two ends. The DNA for the CDR3 is TGTGCCATCAGTAGGGGTTGGTCGAACACCGGGGAGCTGTTTTTT. Encoded protein: CAISRGWSNTGELFF.

As to this clone: At the DNA level, this CDR3 is encoded by other sequences in the same sample as well. The chain combines TRBV7-8 with TRBJ1-3; no clear D gene. The CDR3 length is 15 residues. The V end lost 0 bases, the J end lost 0 bases, and 6 bases lay between the germline ends. Germline V CDR1 and CDR2: SGHVS, FQNEAQ. CDR3 coding DNA: TGTGCCAGCAGCTTAGCCCAATCCTCTGGAAACACCATATATTTT. It codes for CASSLAQSSGNTIYF.

This sequence joins TRBV28 and TRBJ2-1; tentatively, D is TRBD1 (6 bases). Germline-derived CDR1 and CDR2 are MDHEN and SYDVKM. The germline V and J ends were trimmed by 6 bases and 3 bases, with 18 bases remaining between them. The CDR3 runs to 16 residues. In nucleotides, the CDR3 is TGTGCCAGCAGCTCCGTCGGACAGATCCTCTACAATGAGCAGTTCTTC. Protein product: CASSSVGQILYNEQFF.

The CDR3 reads CASFRGSSYNEQFF. The CDR3, as DNA: TGTGCCAGCTTTAGGGGCTCCTCCTACAATGAGCAGTTCTTC. This rearrangement joins TRBV27 to TRBJ2-1, with D tentatively TRBD1 (5 bases). Trimming pared 8 bases from V and 0 bases from J, leaving 11 bases between. The CDR3 contains 14 residues. Germline lookup yields CDR1 MNHEY and CDR2 SMNVEV (reference sequence).

V gene TRBV6-1 combines with J gene TRBJ1-1, with a tentative D call TRBD1 (5 bases). Germline values: CDR1 MNHNS, CDR2 SASEGT. The V and J ends lost 3 bases and 3 bases respectively, with 14 bases between them. The CDR3 is 15 amino acids. The CDR3 region has the DNA TGTGCCAGCAGTGATAATAGGGGTATAGACACTGAAGCTTTCTTT. Protein product: CASSDNRGIDTEAFF.

The J gene is TRBJ1-5, the V gene TRBV28, with TRBD1 as a possible D gene (6 bases). Germline V gives CDR1 MDHEN, CDR2 SYDVKM. V was trimmed by 5 bases and J by 4 bases, leaving 18 bases between them. The CDR3 sequence is 16 residues long. The CDR3 DNA sequence: TGTGCCAGCAGTACGCACTCACAGGGTGTGAATCAGCCCCAGCATTTT. Translation: CASSTHSQGVNQPQHF.

The chain uses TRBV14 and TRBJ2-2, with D tentatively TRBD2 (6 bases). The germline V gene encodes CDR1 SGHDN and CDR2 FVKESK. Between the trimmed V and J ends, which lost 6 bases and 6 bases, there was a span of 17 bases. The CDR3 has 15 residues. The CDR3 protein is CASSPTRGSAGELFF. In DNA form, the CDR3 reads TGTGCCAGCAGTCCAACCCGGGGGTCGGCCGGGGAGCTGTTTTTT.

This clone was seen a single time. This chain connects TRBV27 to TRBJ2-7, with D possibly matching TRBD2 (5 bases). Germline loops: CDR1 MNHEY, CDR2 SMNVEV (reference sequence). With 5 bases removed from V and 3 bases from J, the gap between germline ends came to 5 bases. The CDR3 has 11 amino acids. For the CDR3, the DNA is TGTGCCAGCAGTGCGGGCTACGAGCAGTACTTC. Translating gives CASSAGYEQYF.

V gene TRBV6-5 combines with J gene TRBJ1-6; D possibly corresponds to TRBD1 (5 bases). V lost 2 bases and J lost 10, with 9 bases in between. The CDR3 contains 13 residues. Germline V gene sequence: CDR1 MNHEY, CDR2 SVGAGI. The DNA of the CDR3 is TGTGCCAGCAGTTACGGGGGGAGATCACCCCTCCACTTT. Translated: CASSYGGRSPLHF.

The chain combines TRBV5-8 with TRBJ1-4; D ambiguous. Germline CDR1 reads SGHTS; CDR2 reads YDEGEE. This CDR3 contains 11 residues. Trimming removed 0 bases at V and 14 bases at J, with 8 bases between. The CDR3 region is CASSLARSLFF. The CDR3 DNA reads as TGTGCCAGCAGCTTGGCCCGGTCCCTGTTTTTT.

This chain uses TRBV7-6 with TRBJ2-5; possible D gene TRBD1, 7 bases. The CDR3 runs 17 residues. Trimming cost V 1 base and J 3 bases, with 18 bases left between them. In germline, CDR1 is SGHVS, CDR2 FNYEAQ. CDR3 sequence reads: CASSLEAGRGVKETQYF. The CDR3 nucleotides read TGTGCCAGCAGCTTAGAGGCGGGCAGGGGGGTGAAAGAGACCCAGTACTTC.

The chain joins TRBV5-8 to TRBJ1-3; a weak D match, TRBD1 (6 bases). Deletions cut 4 bases from V and 2 bases from J, with 16 bases between. CDR1 is SGHTS and CDR2 is YDEGEE in the germline V gene. The CDR3 totals 16 residues. The DNA for the CDR3 is TGTGCCAGCAGCCTCTTTCCCGGGACAACTGGAAACACCATATATTTT. It encodes CASSLFPGTTGNTIYF.

The count of this clone is one. The chain combines TRBV5-1 with TRBJ2-5; 12 bases line up with TRBD1. The CDR3 loop spans 16 amino acids. In germline, CDR1 is SGHRS, CDR2 YFSETQ. V lost 1 base to trimming and J lost 5 bases; unmatched junction nucleotides: 6. Written as DNA, the CDR3 is TGCGCCAGCAGCTTGACCGGGACAGGGGGCGAGGAGACCCAGTACTTC. Its translation: CASSLTGTGGEETQYF.

This clone was seen more than once but under ten times. The chain employs TRBV4-1 and TRBJ2-2; 9 bases align to TRBD2. The ends lost 3 bases at V and 2 bases at J; junction bases unmatched: 7. This CDR3 is 17 amino acids long. CDR1 MGHRA and CDR2 YSYEKL come from the germline V gene. This chain's CDR3 is CASSQPYSGGNTGELFF. The CDR3 DNA reads TGCGCCAGCAGCCAGCCTTATAGCGGGGGAAACACCGGGGAGCTGTTTTTT.

This chain links TRBV9 with TRBJ1-3; tentatively, D is TRBD1 (5 bases). The CDR3 contains 15 residues. Germline V gene data show CDR1 as SGDLS and CDR2 as YYNGEE. Trimming cost V 0 bases and J 1 base, with 8 bases left between them. The CDR3 loop reads CASSVDQGSGNTIYF. CDR3 in DNA: TGTGCCAGCAGCGTAGATCAGGGATCTGGAAACACCATATATTTT.

V is TRBV19 and J is TRBJ1-5; no definite D call. Germline assignment: CDR1 LNHDA and CDR2 SQIVND (reference sequence). This CDR3 contains 12 residues. V lost 6 bases and J lost 9, with 12 bases in between. The CDR3: CASSLGITPQHF. CDR3 DNA: TGTGCCAGTAGCCTGGGCATCACGCCCCAGCATTTT.

The chain employs TRBV7-9 and TRBJ2-1; 10 positions agree with TRBD2. CDR3 length: 15 residues. After removal of 3 bases from V and 4 bases from J, the junction contained 3 bases not matched to a gene. CDR1 is SEHNR, CDR2 FQNEAQ, per germline (reference sequence). CDR3 in amino acids: CASSFSGGPYNEQFF. DNA for the CDR3: TGTGCCAGCAGCTTTAGCGGGGGGCCTTACAATGAGCAGTTCTTC.

The chain employs TRBV9 and TRBJ2-7; 9 bases agree with TRBD1. V was clipped by 3 bases and J by 2 bases; unmatched bases: 6. This CDR3 is built from 15 residues. Germline V gene data show CDR1 as SGDLS and CDR2 as YYNGEE. The CDR3 nucleotides read TGTGCCAGCAGCGAGGGACAGGGACGTGCCTACGAGCAGTACTTC. Translating it yields CASSEGQGRAYEQYF.

V gene TRBV30 combines with J gene TRBJ1-2; weak D call: TRBD1 (6 bases). Germline V lookup: CDR1 GTSNPN, CDR2 SVGIG (reference sequence). Trimming left V 4 bases short and J 1 base short, with 13 bases between. The CDR3 sequence is 14 residues long. Here the CDR3 reads CAWTRDTNNYGYTF. CDR3 sequence (DNA): TGTGCCTGGACCCGGGACACTAATAACTATGGCTACACCTTC.

The V and J genes are TRBV7-2 and TRBJ1-3; 7 nucleotides align to TRBD1. Germline-derived CDR1 and CDR2 are SGHTA and FQGNSA. The V and J ends lost 5 bases and 0 bases, in that order; junction bases with no gene match: 7. The CDR3 consists of 16 residues. CDR3: CASSMPTGVSGNTIYF. For the CDR3, the DNA is TGTGCCAGCAGCATGCCCACAGGGGTCTCTGGAAACACCATATATTTT.

The rearrangement uses TRBV5-6 and TRBJ1-2; D call uncertain. V dropped 2 bases and J dropped 4 bases, with 15 bases sitting between them. Germline values: CDR1 SGHDT, CDR2 YYEEEE. The CDR3 has 15 residues. The CDR3 nucleotides are TGTGCCAGCAGCTTTTTCGGCCGGAGGAGCTATGGCTACACCTTC. It codes for CASSFFGRRSYGYTF.

The chain combines TRBV6-2 or TRBV6-3 with TRBJ1-1, with 10 bases lining up with TRBD1. The CDR3 contains 16 residues. The germline gives CDR1 MNHEY, CDR2 SVGEGT. The V segment lost 6 bases and the J segment 4 bases; nucleotides outside the gene matches: 11. The CDR3 here is CASSPFRTGGGTEAFF. CDR3 nucleotide sequence: TGTGCCAGCAGCCCTTTTAGGACAGGGGGAGGCACTGAAGCTTTCTTT.

V usage is TRBV21-1 and J usage is TRBJ1-2; no check of the table's D call, TRBD1, against the DNA was made. TRBV21-1 is deemed a pseudogene. CDR3 length: 16 amino acids. CDR3 loop: CASSTGTVFPNYGYTF. In DNA, the CDR3 is TGTGCCAGCAGCACCGGGACAGTATTTCCTAACTATGGCTACACCTTC.

The rearrangement joins TRBV18 to TRBJ1-5; TRBD1 aligns across 7 bases. The V gene end was trimmed by 1 base and the J gene end by 4 bases; junction bases not matched to a gene: 7. CDR1 is KGHSH, CDR2 LQKENI, per germline. The CDR3 has 16 residues. The DNA for the CDR3 is TGTGCCAGCTCACCACTTCCACAGGGGTTAAATCAGCCCCAGCATTTT. Residues: CASSPLPQGLNQPQHF.

This clone was counted a single time. The chain's CDR3 is CASKRAHLPGSETQYF. Here the CDR3 DNA reads TGTGCCAGCAAGCGGGCCCACCTTCCAGGGTCGGAGACCCAGTACTTC. This chain connects TRBV28 to TRBJ2-5; a possible D gene is TRBD2 (6 bases). There are 16 residues in the CDR3. Trimming took off 7 bases at V and 5 bases at J, with 23 bases between the two ends. CDR1 and CDR2 from the germline V gene are MDHEN and SYDVKM.